Below, 7 T cell receptor beta chains from the same sample are listed, as sequenced in a study of T cell changes during pregnancy in multiple sclerosis (dated by TCRdb to the late 2010s). Preparation of the library involved the immunoSEQ multiplex PCR assay. TCRdb limited this immuneACCESS table to in-frame rearrangements with V and J called. A share of clones is missing; checked studies link under half to unresolved V genes, and the rest is unexplained. The table for this sample lists 90,000 to 95,000 clones; 90% to 95% of them were counted only once. The ten most abundant clones make up about 2.4% of the sample. The sample was peripheral blood, taken in the third trimester of pregnancy. The receptors were gathered from a female donor with multiple sclerosis, enrolled in a pregnancy study.

The genes are TRBV6-6 and TRBJ2-2, with unresolved D. Between the trimmed V and J ends, which lost 2 bases and 0 bases, there was a span of 7 bases. This CDR3 contains 15 residues. In germline, CDR1 is MNHNY, CDR2 SVGAGI (reference sequence). The CDR3 reads CASSYTRTNTGELFF. CDR3 coding DNA: TGTGCCAGCAGTTACACCAGGACGAACACCGGGGAGCTGTTTTTT.

This chain links TRBV28 with TRBJ2-1, with 8 bases aligning to TRBD2. CDR1 MDHEN and CDR2 SYDVKM come from the germline V gene. This CDR3 has 17 amino acids. The junction had 12 bases not matched to a gene; V was cut back by 6 bases and J by 2 bases. This CDR3 is CASSLGVGGLAYNEQFF. The CDR3 region has the DNA TGTGCCAGCAGCTTAGGGGTTGGGGGACTAGCCTACAATGAGCAGTTCTTC. Complete variable domain (other parts from reference TRBV28 and TRBJ2-1): DVKVTQSSRYLVKRTGEKVFLECVQDMDHENMFWYRQDPGLGLRLIYFSYDVKMKEKGDIPEGYSVSREKKERFSLILESASTNQTSMYLCASSLGVGGLAYNEQFFGPGTRLTVL.

This clone appeared once. For the CDR3, the DNA is TGTGCCAGCAAATTCGGGACAGGGGCCGCCGTTGGTTACGAGCAGTACTTC. Protein: CASKFGTGAAVGYEQYF. The chain recombines TRBV28 with TRBJ2-7, with TRBD1 identical over 10 bases. The CDR3 has 17 amino acids. CDR1 and CDR2 from the germline V gene are MDHEN and SYDVKM. V shed 7 bases and J 4 bases; nucleotides not matched to a gene: 16. The variable domain in full, with the rest retrieved from reference TRBV28 and TRBJ2-7, is DVKVTQSSRYLVKRTGEKVFLECVQDMDHENMFWYRQDPGLGLRLIYFSYDVKMKEKGDIPEGYSVSREKKERFSLILESASTNQTSMYLCASKFGTGAAVGYEQYFGPGTRLTVT.

The chain carries TRBV5-1 and TRBJ2-7, with 7 nucleotides matching TRBD1. V dropped 0 bases and J dropped 4; count of bases not matched to a gene: 7. CDR3 length: 15 amino acids. Germline V lookup: CDR1 SGHRS, CDR2 YFSETQ. CDR3 protein: CASSLAGTEEYEQYF. The CDR3 region has the DNA TGCGCCAGCAGCTTGGCCGGGACAGAGGAATACGAGCAGTACTTC.

J is TRBJ2-2 and V is TRBV7-3; D is undetermined. This CDR3 contains 14 residues. From germline, CDR1 is SGHTA and CDR2 FQGTGA. V gave up 1 base and J gave up 2 bases, with 5 bases separating them. The CDR3 region is CASSLSGNTGELFF. The CDR3 DNA sequence: TGTGCCAGCAGCTTAAGCGGAAACACCGGGGAGCTGTTTTTT.

The chain is built from TRBV9 and TRBJ2-3; 7 bases are a match to TRBD2. Trimming took 0 bases from V and 4 from J; bases not matched to a gene: 8. In germline, CDR1 is SGDLS, CDR2 YYNGEE. The CDR3 has 16 residues. CDR3 sequence: CASSVDPAGMSDTQYF. The CDR3 DNA reads TGTGCCAGCAGCGTAGACCCAGCGGGAATGTCAGATACGCAGTATTTT.

J is TRBJ1-2 and V is TRBV19, with 8 nucleotides matching TRBD1. The CDR3 consists of 15 residues. J lost 4 bases, V lost 5 bases, and 9 bases had no gene match. The V gene's germline CDR1 is LNHDA and CDR2 SQIVND (reference sequence). CDR3 sequence (DNA): TGTGCCAGTAGTCCCGGACAGGGAAATACCTATGGCTACACCTTC. Translated: CASSPGQGNTYGYTF.